This entry concerns a single T cell receptor beta chain. The sample originates from a study of shared T cell receptors in the human thymus. Measured with immunoSEQ multiplex PCR; TCRdb has only the in-frame clones, and not every one. This table holds approximately 730,000 clones, 80% to 90% found once. Trimming took off 3 bases at V and 2 bases at J, with 10 bases between the two ends. CDR1 and CDR2 from the germline V gene are MDHEN and SYDVKM. The CDR3 runs 14 residues. This same sample was also taken into another study, of human thymus T cells. That publication notes: Resections were taken during corrective heart surgery, and the thymus tissue came from these. Thymic repertoires from unrelated individuals overlapped highly, related research reported.

The clonotype originates from a girl under two years old with a congenital heart defect. This chain links TRBV28 with TRBJ1-2; the D is unclear. The sample consisted of thymocytes. The DNA for the CDR3 is TGTGCCAGCAGTTTTGGTATGACAAACTATGGCTACACCTTC. Translation gives CASSFGMTNYGYTF.